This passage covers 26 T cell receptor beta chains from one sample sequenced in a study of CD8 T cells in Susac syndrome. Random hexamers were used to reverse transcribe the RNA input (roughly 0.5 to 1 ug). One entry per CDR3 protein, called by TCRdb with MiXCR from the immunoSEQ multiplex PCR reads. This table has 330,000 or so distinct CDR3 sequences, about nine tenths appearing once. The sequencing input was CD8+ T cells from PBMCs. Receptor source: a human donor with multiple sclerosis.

DNA for the CDR3: TGCGCCAGCAGCCAAGAGGGCGGAAGCACAGATACGCAGTATTTT. Protein product: CASSQEGGSTDTQYF. J is TRBJ2-3 and V is TRBV4-1; D is unclear. The germline gives CDR1 MGHRA, CDR2 YSYEKL. This CDR3 is 15 amino acids long. V was cut by 0 bases and J by 0 bases, with 7 bases left in between.

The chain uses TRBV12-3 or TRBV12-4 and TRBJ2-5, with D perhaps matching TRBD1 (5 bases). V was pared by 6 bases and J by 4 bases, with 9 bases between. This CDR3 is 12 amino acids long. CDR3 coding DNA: TGTGCCAGCAGGGACATTGGAGAGACCCAGTACTTC. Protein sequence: CASRDIGETQYF.

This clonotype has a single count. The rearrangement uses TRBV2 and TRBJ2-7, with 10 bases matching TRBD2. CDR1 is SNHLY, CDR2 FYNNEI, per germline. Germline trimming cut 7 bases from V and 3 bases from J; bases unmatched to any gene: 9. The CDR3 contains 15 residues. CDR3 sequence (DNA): TGTGCCAGCACTGGCGAGCGGGAGGGCCACTACGAGCAGTACTTC. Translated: CASTGEREGHYEQYF.

For the CDR3, the DNA is TGCAGCGCGACAGGAGGGAGCACTGAAGCTTTCTTT. Its protein product is CSATGGSTEAFF. This chain joins TRBV29-1 and TRBJ1-1, with TRBD1 as a possible D gene (6 bases). CDR3 length: 12 amino acids. The ends were cut back, 7 bases at V and 4 bases at J, with 13 bases in the middle. Germline CDR1 SQVTM, CDR2 ANQGSEA.

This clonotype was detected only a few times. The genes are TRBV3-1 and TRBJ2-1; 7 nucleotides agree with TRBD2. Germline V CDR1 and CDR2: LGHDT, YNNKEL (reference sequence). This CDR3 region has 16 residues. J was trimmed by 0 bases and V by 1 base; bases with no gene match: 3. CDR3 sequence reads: CASSQVGGSSYNEQFF. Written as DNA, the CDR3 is TGTGCCAGCAGCCAAGTGGGCGGGAGCTCCTACAATGAGCAGTTCTTC.

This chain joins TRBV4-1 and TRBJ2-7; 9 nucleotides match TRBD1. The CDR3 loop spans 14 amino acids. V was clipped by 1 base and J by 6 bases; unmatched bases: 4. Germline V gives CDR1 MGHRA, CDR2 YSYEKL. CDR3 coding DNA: TGCGCCAGCAGCCAAGGGGACAGGGAAGGCGAGCAGTACTTC. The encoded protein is CASSQGDREGEQYF.

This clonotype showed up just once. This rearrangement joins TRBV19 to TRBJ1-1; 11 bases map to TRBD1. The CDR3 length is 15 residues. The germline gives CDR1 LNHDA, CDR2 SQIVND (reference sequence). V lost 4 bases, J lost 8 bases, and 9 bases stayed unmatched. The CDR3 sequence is CASSTTIGQGAEAFF. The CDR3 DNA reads TGTGCCAGTAGTACGACCATCGGACAGGGGGCGGAAGCTTTCTTT.

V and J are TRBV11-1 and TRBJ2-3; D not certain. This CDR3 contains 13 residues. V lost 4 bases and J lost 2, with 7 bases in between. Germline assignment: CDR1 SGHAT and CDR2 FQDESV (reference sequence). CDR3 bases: TGTGCCAGCAGCTCCGGCCACACAGATACGCAGTATTTT. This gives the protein CASSSGHTDTQYF.

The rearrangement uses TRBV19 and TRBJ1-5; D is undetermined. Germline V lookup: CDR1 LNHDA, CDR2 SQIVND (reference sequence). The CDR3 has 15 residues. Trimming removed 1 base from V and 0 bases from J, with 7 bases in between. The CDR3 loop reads CASSIVQTSNQPQHF. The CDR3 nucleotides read TGTGCCAGTAGTATAGTCCAGACTAGCAATCAGCCCCAGCATTTT. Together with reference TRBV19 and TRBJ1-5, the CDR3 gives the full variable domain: DGGITQSPKYLFRKEGQNVTLSCEQNLNHDAMYWYRQDPGQGLRLIYYSQIVNDFQKGDIAEGYSVSREKKESFPLTVTSAQKNPTAFYLCASSIVQTSNQPQHFGDGTRLSIL.

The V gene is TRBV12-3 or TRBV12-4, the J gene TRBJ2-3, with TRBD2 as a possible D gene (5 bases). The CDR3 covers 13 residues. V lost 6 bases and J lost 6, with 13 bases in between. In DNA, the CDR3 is TGTGCCAGCAGCGCGGGCCCGTGGGATACGCAGTATTTT. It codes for CASSAGPWDTQYF.

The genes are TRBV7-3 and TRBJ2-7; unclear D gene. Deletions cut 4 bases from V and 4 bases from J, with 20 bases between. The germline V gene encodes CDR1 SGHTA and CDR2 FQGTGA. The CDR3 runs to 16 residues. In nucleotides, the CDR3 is TGTGCCAGCAGCTCCCCAGGTGGGCGGCCTCTTTACGAGCAGTACTTC. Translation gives CASSSPGGRPLYEQYF.

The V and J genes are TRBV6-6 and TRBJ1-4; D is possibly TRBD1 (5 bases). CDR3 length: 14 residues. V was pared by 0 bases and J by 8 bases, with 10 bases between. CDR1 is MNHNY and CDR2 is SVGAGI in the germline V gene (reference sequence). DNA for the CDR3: TGTGCCAGCAGTTACTCGACGCGGACAGAAAAACTGTTTTTT. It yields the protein CASSYSTRTEKLFF.

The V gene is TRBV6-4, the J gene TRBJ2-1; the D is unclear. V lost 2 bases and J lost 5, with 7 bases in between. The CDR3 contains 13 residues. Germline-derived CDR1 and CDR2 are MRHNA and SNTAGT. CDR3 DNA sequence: TGTGCCAGCAGTGACGCGGAACACAATGAGCAGTTCTTC. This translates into CASSDAEHNEQFF.

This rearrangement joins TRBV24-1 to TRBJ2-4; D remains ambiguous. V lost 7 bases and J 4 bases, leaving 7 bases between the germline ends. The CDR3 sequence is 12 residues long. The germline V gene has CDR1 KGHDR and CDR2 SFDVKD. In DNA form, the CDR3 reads TGTGCCACCAGATATGATAAAAACATTCAGTACTTC. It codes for CATRYDKNIQYF.

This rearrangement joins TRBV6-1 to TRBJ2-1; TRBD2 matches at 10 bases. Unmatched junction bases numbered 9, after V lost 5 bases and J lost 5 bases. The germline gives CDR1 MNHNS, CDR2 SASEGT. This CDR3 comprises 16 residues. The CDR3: CASSQSGLAENNEQFF. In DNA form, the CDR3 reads TGTGCCAGCAGTCAAAGCGGACTAGCGGAAAACAATGAGCAGTTCTTC.

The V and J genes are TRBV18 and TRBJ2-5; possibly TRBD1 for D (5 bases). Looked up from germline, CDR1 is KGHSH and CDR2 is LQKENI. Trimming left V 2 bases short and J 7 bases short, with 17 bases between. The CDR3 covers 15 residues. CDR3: CASSPAGDSLRTQYF. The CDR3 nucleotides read TGTGCCAGCTCACCAGCTGGCGACAGCCTCCGGACCCAGTACTTC.

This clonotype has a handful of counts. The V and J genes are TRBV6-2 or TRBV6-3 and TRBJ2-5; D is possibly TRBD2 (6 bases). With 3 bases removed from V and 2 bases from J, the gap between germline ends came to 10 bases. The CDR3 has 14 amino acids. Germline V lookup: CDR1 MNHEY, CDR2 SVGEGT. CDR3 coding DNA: TGTGCCAGCAGTTATGGCGGGGAACAAGAGACCCAGTACTTC. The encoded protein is CASSYGGEQETQYF.

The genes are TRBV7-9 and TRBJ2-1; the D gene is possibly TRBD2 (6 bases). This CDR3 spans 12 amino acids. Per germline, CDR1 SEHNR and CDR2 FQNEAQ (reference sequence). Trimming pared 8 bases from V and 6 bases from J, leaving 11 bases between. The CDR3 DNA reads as TGTGCCAGCGGGGGACTGCCCAATGAGCAGTTCTTC. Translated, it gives CASGGLPNEQFF. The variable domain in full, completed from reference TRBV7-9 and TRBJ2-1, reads DTGVSQNPRHKITKRGQNVTFRCDPISEHNRLYWYRQTLGQGPEFLTYFQNEAQLEKSRLLSDRFSAERPKGSFSTLEIQRTEQGDSAMYLCASGGLPNEQFFGPGTRLTVL.

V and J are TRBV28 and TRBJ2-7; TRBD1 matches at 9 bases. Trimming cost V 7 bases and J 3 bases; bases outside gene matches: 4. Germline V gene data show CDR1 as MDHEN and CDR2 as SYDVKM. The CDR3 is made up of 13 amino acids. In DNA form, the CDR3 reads TGTGCCAGCAAAGGGACAGGGAACTACGAGCAGTACTTC. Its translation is CASKGTGNYEQYF.

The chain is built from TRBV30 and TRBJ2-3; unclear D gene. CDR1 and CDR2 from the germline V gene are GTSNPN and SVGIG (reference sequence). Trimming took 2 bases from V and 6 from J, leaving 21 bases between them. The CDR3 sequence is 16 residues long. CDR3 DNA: TGTGCCTGGAGTTCCGGTGTCGGCGGAGCCAGCGATACGCAGTATTTT. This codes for CAWSSGVGGASDTQYF.

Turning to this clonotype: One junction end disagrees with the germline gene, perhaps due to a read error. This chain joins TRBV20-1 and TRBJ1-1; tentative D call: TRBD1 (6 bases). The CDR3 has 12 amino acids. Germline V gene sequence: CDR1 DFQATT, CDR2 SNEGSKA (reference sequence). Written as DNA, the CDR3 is TGCAGTGCCCTTACGGGGGGCGCTGAAGCCTTCTTT. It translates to CSALTGGAEAFF.

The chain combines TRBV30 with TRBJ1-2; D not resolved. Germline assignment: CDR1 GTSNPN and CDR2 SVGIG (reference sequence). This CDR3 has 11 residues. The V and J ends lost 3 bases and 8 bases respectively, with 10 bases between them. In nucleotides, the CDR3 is TGTGCCTGGAGAGAGTCGGGCGGCTACACCTTC. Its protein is CAWRESGGYTF.

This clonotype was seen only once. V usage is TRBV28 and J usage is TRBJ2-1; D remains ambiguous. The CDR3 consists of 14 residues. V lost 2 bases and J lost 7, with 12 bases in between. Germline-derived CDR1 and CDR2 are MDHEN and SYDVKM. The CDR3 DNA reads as TGTGCCAGCAGTTTACTGGCGCTACAGAATGAGCAGTTCTTC. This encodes CASSLLALQNEQFF.

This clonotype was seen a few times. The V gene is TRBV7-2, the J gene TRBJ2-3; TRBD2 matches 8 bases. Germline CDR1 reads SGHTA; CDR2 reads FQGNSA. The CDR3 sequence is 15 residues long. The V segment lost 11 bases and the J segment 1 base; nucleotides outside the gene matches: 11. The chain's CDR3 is CAGSLGLGGTDTQYF. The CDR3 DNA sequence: TGTGCCGGGAGTCTGGGACTAGGTGGCACAGATACGCAGTATTTT.

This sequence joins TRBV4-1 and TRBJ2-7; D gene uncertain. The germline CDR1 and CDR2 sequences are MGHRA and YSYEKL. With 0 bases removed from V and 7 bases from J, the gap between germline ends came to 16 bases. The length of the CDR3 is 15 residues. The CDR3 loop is CASSQENNLNREQYF. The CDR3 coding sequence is TGCGCCAGCAGCCAAGAGAATAACCTAAATAGGGAGCAGTACTTC.

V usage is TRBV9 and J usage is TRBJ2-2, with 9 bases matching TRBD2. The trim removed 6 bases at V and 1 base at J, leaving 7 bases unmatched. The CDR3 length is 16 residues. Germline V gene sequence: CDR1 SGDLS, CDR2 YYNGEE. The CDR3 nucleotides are TGTGCCAGCACCCCCTCTAGCGGGGTGAACACCGGGGAGCTGTTTTTT. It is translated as CASTPSSGVNTGELFF.